A single sample gave rise to the 7 T cell receptor beta chains below, sequenced in a study of vaccination and CD4 T cells after COVID-19. Sequenced with the Oncomine TCR Beta short-read assay was DNA taken from cultured CD4+ T cells. MiXCR, run by TCRdb on the PCR reads, gives a single entry per CDR3 protein. The sample consists of about 19,000 distinct CDR3 sequences, less than 70% of them appearing once. These receptors' targets are unknown. Stated treatment: approximately 9-day PBMC culture with coronavirus spike peptide pools or control peptides (ViraFEST assay). Sequenced: CD4+ T cells from blood, cultured in vitro. All receptors derive from a human donor who had recovered from COVID-19.

Note on this clonotype: Germline is not matched at one junction end, which may reflect a read error. The V gene is TRBV7-9, the J gene TRBJ2-5, with 11 bases fitting TRBD2. The CDR3 sequence is 14 residues long. Germline CDR1 SEHNR, CDR2 FQNEAQ (reference sequence). The CDR3 DNA follows: TGTGCCAGCACCTTACTAGCGGGAGTGGAGACCCAGTACTTC. Its protein is CASTLLAGVETQYF.

This rearrangement joins TRBV27 to TRBJ1-2, with D unclear. Trimming shortened V by 1 base and J by 8 bases, and 11 bases separated the two germline ends. Germline assignment: CDR1 MNHEY and CDR2 SMNVEV (reference sequence). This CDR3 comprises 13 residues. This chain's CDR3 is CASSLYGVGGYTF. The CDR3 bases are TGTGCCAGCAGTTTATATGGGGTGGGGGGCTACACCTTC.

The V call is TRBV27, the J call TRBJ2-7; 10 bases fit TRBD1. Per germline, CDR1 MNHEY and CDR2 SMNVEV (reference sequence). The CDR3 contains 13 residues. V was pared by 10 bases and J by 2 bases, with 5 bases of the junction left unmatched. CDR3 sequence reads: CATADRGTYEQYF. DNA of the CDR3: TGTGCCACCGCGGACAGGGGGACCTACGAGCAGTACTTC.

The chain links TRBV28 to TRBJ1-6; perhaps TRBD1 as D (6 bases). The V gene's germline CDR1 is MDHEN and CDR2 SYDVKM. Between the trimmed V and J ends, which lost 5 bases and 8 bases, there was a span of 19 bases. The CDR3 loop spans 16 amino acids. CDR3 in amino acids: CASSRHLTGGDSPLHF. CDR3 sequence (DNA): TGTGCCAGCAGTCGCCATTTGACAGGAGGCGATTCACCCCTCCACTTT.

This clonotype showed up just once. The rearrangement joins TRBV20-1 to TRBJ2-1, with 11 bases that match TRBD2. Germline CDR1 is DFQATT and CDR2 is SNEGSKA (reference sequence). This CDR3 is built from 15 residues. V trimming: 6 bases; J trimming: 3 bases; junction bases outside the gene matches: 7. CDR3: CSAPRGTSGYNEQFF. CDR3 in DNA: TGCAGTGCCCCTCGGGGGACTAGCGGCTACAATGAGCAGTTCTTC.

The rearrangement joins TRBV24-1 to TRBJ1-4; D remains ambiguous. The CDR3 consists of 14 residues. Germline V lookup: CDR1 KGHDR, CDR2 SFDVKD. Between the trimmed V and J ends, which lost 5 bases and 5 bases, there was a span of 11 bases. The CDR3 DNA reads TGTGCCACCAGTGGGGCAGAACGGAATGAAAAACTGTTTTTT. It codes for CATSGAERNEKLFF.

The V gene is TRBV19, the J gene TRBJ1-4, with TRBD1 identical over 8 bases. Trimming cost V 9 bases and J 5 bases; bases outside gene matches: 5. This CDR3 spans 13 amino acids. Germline values: CDR1 LNHDA, CDR2 SQIVND (reference sequence). The CDR3 DNA sequence: TGTGCCAGCAGGACAGGGAAAAATGAAAAACTGTTTTTT. Translation: CASRTGKNEKLFF.